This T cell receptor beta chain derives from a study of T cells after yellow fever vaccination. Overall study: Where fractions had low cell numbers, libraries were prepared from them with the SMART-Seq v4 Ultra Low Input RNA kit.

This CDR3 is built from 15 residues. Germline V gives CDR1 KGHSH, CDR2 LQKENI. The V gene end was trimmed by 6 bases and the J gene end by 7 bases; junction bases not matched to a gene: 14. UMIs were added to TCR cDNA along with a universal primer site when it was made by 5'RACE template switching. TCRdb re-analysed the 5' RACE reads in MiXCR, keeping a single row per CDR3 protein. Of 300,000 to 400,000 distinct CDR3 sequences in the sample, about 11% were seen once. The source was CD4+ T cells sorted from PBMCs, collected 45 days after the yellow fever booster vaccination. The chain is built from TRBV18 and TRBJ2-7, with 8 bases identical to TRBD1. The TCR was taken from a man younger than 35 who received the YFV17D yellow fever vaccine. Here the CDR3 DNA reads TGTGCCAGCTCCGAGGACAGGGTCCCCTTGGGGGAGCAGTACGTC. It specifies CASSEDRVPLGEQYV.